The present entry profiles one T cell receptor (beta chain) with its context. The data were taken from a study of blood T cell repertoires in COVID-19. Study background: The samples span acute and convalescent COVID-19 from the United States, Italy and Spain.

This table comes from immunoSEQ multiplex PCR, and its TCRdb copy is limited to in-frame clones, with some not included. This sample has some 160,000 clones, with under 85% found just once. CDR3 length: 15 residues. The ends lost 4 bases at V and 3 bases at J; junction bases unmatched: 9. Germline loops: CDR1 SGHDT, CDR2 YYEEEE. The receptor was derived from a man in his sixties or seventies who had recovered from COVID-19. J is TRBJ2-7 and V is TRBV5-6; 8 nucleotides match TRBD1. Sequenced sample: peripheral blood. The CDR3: CASSQKTGAVYEQYF. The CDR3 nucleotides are TGTGCCAGCAGCCAGAAGACAGGGGCCGTCTACGAGCAGTACTTC.